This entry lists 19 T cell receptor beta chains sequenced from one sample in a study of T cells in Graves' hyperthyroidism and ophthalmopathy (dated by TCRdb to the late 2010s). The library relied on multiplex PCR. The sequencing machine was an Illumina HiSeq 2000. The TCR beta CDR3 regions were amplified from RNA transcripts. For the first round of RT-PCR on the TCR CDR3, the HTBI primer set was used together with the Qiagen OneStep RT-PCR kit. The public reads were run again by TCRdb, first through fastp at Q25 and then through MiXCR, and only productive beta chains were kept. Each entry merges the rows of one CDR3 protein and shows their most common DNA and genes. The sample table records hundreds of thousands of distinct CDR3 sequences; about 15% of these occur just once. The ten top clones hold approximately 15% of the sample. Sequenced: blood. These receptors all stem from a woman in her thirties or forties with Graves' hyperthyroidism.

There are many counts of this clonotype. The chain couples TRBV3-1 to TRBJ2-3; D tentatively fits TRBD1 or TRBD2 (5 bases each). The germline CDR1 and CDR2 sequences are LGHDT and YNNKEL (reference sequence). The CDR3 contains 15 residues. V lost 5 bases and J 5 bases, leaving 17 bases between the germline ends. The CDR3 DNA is TGTGCCAGCAGCGAACTGGGGACGGGTCTAGATACGCAGTATTTT. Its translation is CASSELGTGLDTQYF.

The CDR3: CASSEANIATNEKLFF. CDR3 DNA sequence: TGTGCCAGCAGTGAAGCGAACATTGCAACTAATGAAAAACTGTTTTTT. This chain connects TRBV2 to TRBJ1-4; D is ambiguous. The CDR3 is made up of 16 amino acids. Per germline, CDR1 SNHLY and CDR2 FYNNEI. The V gene lost 0 bases and the J gene lost 0 bases, with 8 bases spanning the gap.

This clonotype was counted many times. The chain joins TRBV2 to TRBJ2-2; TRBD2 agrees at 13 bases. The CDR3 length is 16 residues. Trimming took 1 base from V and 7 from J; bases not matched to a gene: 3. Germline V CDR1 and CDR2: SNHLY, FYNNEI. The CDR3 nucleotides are TGTGCCAGCAGTGAAGGCGGGACTAGCGGGATCGGGGAGCTGTTTTTT. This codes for CASSEGGTSGIGELFF.

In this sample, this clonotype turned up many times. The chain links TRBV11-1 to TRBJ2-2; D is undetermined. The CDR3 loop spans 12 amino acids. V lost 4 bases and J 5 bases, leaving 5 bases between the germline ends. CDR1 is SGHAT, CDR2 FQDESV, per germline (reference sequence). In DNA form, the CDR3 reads TGTGCCAGCAGCTCCAGTACCGGGGAGCTGTTTTTT. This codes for CASSSSTGELFF.

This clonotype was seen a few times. CDR3 DNA sequence: TGTGCCAGCAGTGAAGTTTGGGACACTGAAGCTTTCTTT. It is translated as CASSEVWDTEAFF. The V call is TRBV6-1, the J call TRBJ1-1; D call uncertain. CDR3 size: 13 residues. The germline V and J ends were trimmed by 1 base and 3 bases, with 6 bases remaining between them. Germline CDR1 and CDR2: MNHNS and SASEGT.

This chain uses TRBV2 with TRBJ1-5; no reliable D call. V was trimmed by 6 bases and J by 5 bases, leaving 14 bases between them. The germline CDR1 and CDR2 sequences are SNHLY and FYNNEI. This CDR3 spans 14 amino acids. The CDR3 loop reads CASRGPMEYQPQHF. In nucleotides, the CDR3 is TGTGCCAGCAGAGGACCGATGGAATATCAGCCCCAGCATTTT.

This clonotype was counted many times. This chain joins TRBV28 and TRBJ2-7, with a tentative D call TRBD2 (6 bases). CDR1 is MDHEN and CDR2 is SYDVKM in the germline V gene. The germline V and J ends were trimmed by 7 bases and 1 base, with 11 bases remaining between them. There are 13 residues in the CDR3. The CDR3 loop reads CASKFGGSYEQYF. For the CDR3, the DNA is TGTGCCAGCAAATTTGGGGGGTCCTACGAGCAGTACTTC.

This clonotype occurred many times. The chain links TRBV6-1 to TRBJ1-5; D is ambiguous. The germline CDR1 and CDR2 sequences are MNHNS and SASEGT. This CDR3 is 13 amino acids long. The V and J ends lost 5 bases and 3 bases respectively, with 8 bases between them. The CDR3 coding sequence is TGTGCCAGCAGTCAACGGGACAATCAGCCCCAGCATTTT. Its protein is CASSQRDNQPQHF.

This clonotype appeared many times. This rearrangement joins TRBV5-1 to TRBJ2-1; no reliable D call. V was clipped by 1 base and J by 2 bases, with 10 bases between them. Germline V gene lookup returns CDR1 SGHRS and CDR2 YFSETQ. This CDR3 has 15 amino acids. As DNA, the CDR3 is TGCGCCAGCAGCTTGTTCGTCAGTACCTACAATGAGCAGTTCTTC. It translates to CASSLFVSTYNEQFF.

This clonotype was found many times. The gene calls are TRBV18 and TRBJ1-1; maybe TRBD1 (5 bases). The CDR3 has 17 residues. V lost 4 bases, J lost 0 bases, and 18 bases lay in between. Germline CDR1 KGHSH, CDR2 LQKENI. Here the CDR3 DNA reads TGTGCCAGCTCACTGGGTGTGGACACTTACTTGAACACTGAAGCTTTCTTT. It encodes CASSLGVDTYLNTEAFF.

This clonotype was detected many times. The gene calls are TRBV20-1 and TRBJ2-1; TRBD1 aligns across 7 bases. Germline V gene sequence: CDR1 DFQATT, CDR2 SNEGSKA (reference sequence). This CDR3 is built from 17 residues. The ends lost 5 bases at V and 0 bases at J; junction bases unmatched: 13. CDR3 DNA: TGCAGTGCTGGATCCAGCGGACAGGCAAGCTCCTACAATGAGCAGTTCTTC. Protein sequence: CSAGSSGQASSYNEQFF.

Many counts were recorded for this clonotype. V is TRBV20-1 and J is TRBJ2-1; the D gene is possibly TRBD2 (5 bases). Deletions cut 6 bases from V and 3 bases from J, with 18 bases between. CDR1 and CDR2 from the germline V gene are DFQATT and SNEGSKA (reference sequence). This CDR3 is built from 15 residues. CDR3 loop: CSAPAGVGYYNEQFF. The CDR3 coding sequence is TGCAGTGCCCCGGCCGGGGTCGGGTACTACAATGAGCAGTTCTTC.

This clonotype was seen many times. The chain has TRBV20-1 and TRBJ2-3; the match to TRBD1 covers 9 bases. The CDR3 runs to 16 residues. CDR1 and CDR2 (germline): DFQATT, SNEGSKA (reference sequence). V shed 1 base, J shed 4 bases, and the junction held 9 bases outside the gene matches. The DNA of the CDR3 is TGCAGTGCTAGAGCCCTACAGGGGGCGCTCCCAGATACGCAGTATTTT. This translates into CSARALQGALPDTQYF.

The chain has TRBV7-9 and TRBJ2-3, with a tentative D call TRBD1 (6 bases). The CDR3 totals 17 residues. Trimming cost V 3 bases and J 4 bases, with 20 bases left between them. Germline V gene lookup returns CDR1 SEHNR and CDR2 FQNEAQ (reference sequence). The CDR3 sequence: CASSFALKQGRPDTQYF. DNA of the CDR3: TGTGCCAGCAGCTTCGCGTTAAAACAGGGACGGCCAGATACGCAGTATTTT.

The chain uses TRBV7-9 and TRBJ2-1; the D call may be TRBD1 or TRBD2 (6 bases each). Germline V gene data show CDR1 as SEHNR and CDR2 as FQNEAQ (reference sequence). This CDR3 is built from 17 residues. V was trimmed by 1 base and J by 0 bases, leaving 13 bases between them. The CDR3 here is CASSLDQGGSSYNEQFF. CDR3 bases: TGTGCCAGCAGCTTAGATCAAGGGGGGAGCTCCTACAATGAGCAGTTCTTC. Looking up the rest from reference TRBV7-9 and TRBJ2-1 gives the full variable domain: DTGVSQNPRHKITKRGQNVTFRCDPISEHNRLYWYRQTLGQGPEFLTYFQNEAQLEKSRLLSDRFSAERPKGSFSTLEIQRTEQGDSAMYLCASSLDQGGSSYNEQFFGPGTRLTVL.

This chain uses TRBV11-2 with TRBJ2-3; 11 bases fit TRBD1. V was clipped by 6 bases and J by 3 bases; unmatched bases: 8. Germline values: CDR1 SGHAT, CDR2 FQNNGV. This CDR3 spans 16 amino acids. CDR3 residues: CASRYSGTGGTDTQYF. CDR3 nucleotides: TGTGCCAGCAGGTACTCCGGGACAGGGGGAACAGATACGCAGTATTTT.

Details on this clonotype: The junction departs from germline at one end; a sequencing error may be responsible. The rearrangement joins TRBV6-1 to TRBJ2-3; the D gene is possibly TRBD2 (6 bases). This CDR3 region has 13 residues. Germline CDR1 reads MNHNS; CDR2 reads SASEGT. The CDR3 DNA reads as TGTGCCAGCAGTCCTACTAGCACAGATAAGCAGTATTTT. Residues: CASSPTSTDKQYF.

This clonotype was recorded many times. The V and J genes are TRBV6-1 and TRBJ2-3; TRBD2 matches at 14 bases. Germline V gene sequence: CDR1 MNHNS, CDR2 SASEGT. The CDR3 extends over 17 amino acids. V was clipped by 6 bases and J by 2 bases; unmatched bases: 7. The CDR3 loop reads CASSRRTSGGSTDTQYF. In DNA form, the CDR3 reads TGTGCCAGCAGCCGACGGACTAGCGGGGGGTCCACAGATACGCAGTATTTT.

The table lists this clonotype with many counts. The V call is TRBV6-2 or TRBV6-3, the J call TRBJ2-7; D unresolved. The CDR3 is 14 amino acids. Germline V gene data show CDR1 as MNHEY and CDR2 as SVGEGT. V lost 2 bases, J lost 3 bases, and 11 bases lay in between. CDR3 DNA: TGTGCCAGCAGTTACCCTCTCCAGAGCTACGAGCAGTACTTC. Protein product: CASSYPLQSYEQYF.